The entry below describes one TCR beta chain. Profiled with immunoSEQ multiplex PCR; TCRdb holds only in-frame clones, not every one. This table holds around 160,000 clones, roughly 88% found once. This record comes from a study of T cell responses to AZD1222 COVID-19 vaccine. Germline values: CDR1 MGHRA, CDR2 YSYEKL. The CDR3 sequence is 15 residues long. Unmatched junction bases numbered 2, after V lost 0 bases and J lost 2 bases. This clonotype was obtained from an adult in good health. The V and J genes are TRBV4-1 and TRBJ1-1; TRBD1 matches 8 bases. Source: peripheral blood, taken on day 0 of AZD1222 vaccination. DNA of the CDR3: TGCGCCAGCAGCCAAGACCAGGGGGCTAACACTGAAGCTTTCTTT. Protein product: CASSQDQGANTEAFF.